This T cell receptor beta chain appears in the sequencing data of a study of blood T cell repertoires in COVID-19. Germline trimming cut 2 bases from V and 3 bases from J; bases unmatched to any gene: 1. This CDR3 is 15 amino acids long. Germline CDR1 reads WNHNN; CDR2 reads SYGVQD (reference sequence). Only in-frame clones appear in the TCRdb table, and some are missing; sequencing was by immunoSEQ multiplex PCR. The sample contains about 160,000 clones, about 92% of which appear only once. Sequenced: peripheral blood. The rearrangement joins TRBV10-1 to TRBJ2-3, with 11 bases lining up with TRBD2. The clonotype originates from a man aged 55 to 70 with active or convalescent COVID-19. In nucleotides, the CDR3 is TGCGCCAGCAGTGAGGGGACTAGCGGAACAGATACGCAGTATTTT. Amino acids: CASSEGTSGTDTQYF.